This T cell receptor (beta chain) was identified during a study of T cell responses to AZD1222 COVID-19 vaccine. The overall study: Pooling covered second doses at about 4 or about 12 weeks.

The repertoire was sequenced with immunoSEQ multiplex PCR; TCRdb's copy has only in-frame clones and lacks some. The table has around 99,000 clones, about 88% seen once; the top ten hold approximately 15%. Points on this clone: Its target is not known.

Findings of the study overall: Per reports, nearly half of all spike-specific TCRs target regions that are unmutated in variants.

V lost 4 bases and J 6 bases, leaving 16 bases between the germline ends. There are 14 residues in the CDR3. In germline, CDR1 is SGHRS, CDR2 YFSETQ. This material consisted of peripheral blood, taken on day 0 of AZD1222 vaccination. The clonotype originates from an adult in good health. The rearrangement links TRBV5-1 to TRBJ1-2; D perhaps matches TRBD1 (6 bases). For the CDR3, the DNA is TGCGCCAGCAGCCGTACAGGGACCAACGATGGCTACACCTTC. This sequence encodes CASSRTGTNDGYTF.